Below, 20 T cell receptor beta chains from the same sample are listed, as sequenced in a study of lung T cells in sarcoidosis with Löfgren's syndrome. TCRdb re-called the reads through MiXCR, storing one row per CDR3 protein. The sample has 55,000 to 80,000 distinct CDR3 sequences; 21% are singletons. Material: CD4+ T cells from PBMCs. Every receptor here comes from a human donor with sarcoidosis (Löfgren's syndrome or another form), or a control subject (not recorded which).

About this clonotype itself: Here the CDR3 omits its conserved ending phenylalanine or tryptophan, so a read error is the likely source. The chain uses TRBV27 and TRBJ2-1; TRBD2 matches 8 bases. CDR1 MNHEY and CDR2 SMNVEV come from the germline V gene (reference sequence). The V segment lost 9 bases and the J segment 6 bases; nucleotides outside the gene matches: 19. This CDR3 spans 17 amino acids. CDR3 loop: CASSARSGTTTSNEQFL. Here the CDR3 DNA reads TGTGCCAGTAGTGCTCGTAGCGGGACTACTACAAGCAATGAGCAGTTCCTC.

The rearrangement joins TRBV30 to TRBJ1-2; D is uncertain. From germline, CDR1 is GTSNPN and CDR2 SVGIG (reference sequence). V was cut by 3 bases and J by 3 bases, with 11 bases left in between. This CDR3 has 13 amino acids. CDR3 bases: TGTGCCTGGAGCCTTGAGCGATACTATGGCTACACCTTC. Translating gives CAWSLERYYGYTF.

In the case of this clonotype: A much larger clone is a single base away; this may be a read error. J is TRBJ1-5 and V is TRBV7-2; TRBD1 is a possible D gene (6 bases). The V and J ends lost 1 base and 3 bases respectively, with 13 bases between them. Looked up from germline, CDR1 is SGHTA and CDR2 is FQGNSA. The CDR3 spans 16 residues. The CDR3 region has the DNA TGTGCCAGCAGCTTAGGGGCAGGGGCTTCCAATCAGCCCCAGCATTTT. Translated: CASSLGAGASNQPQHF.

The chain uses TRBV20-1 and TRBJ1-3, with a tentative D call TRBD1 (5 bases). This CDR3 region has 15 residues. Germline V gene lookup returns CDR1 DFQATT and CDR2 SNEGSKA (reference sequence). Between the trimmed V and J ends, which lost 2 bases and 3 bases, there was a span of 14 bases. DNA of the CDR3: TGCAGTGCTAGATATTTGGGGGAAAATGGAAACACCATATATTTT. Its protein product is CSARYLGENGNTIYF.

This clonotype was found many times. V and J are TRBV20-1 and TRBJ1-5; D not certain. With 3 bases removed from V and 3 bases from J, the gap between germline ends came to 21 bases. The CDR3 runs to 17 residues. Germline lookup yields CDR1 DFQATT and CDR2 SNEGSKA (reference sequence). CDR3 loop: CSASGSGDPGFNQPQHF. CDR3 coding DNA: TGCAGTGCTAGTGGGTCCGGAGACCCAGGATTCAATCAGCCCCAGCATTTT.

This clonotype appeared a few times. A much larger clone lies one base from this, so it may be a read error. V usage is TRBV6-2 or TRBV6-3 and J usage is TRBJ1-1; D possibly corresponds to TRBD1 (6 bases). From germline, CDR1 is MNHEY and CDR2 SVGEGT. CDR3 length: 17 amino acids. V was pared by 2 bases and J by 4 bases, with 20 bases between. The CDR3 sequence is CASSYLNRERLSTEAFF. The CDR3 nucleotides are TGTGCCAGCAGTTACCTAAACAGGGAGCGATTGAGCACTGAAGCTTTCTTT.

The genes are TRBV7-9 and TRBJ1-4, with TRBD1 as a possible D gene (5 bases). The V gene's germline CDR1 is SEHNR and CDR2 FQNEAQ (reference sequence). This CDR3 spans 17 amino acids. The V end was cut by 5 bases, the J end by 8 bases, with 24 bases between. In nucleotides, the CDR3 is TGTGCCAGCAGCCGCGCGTTGGACACCGGTTTTGAGGAAAAACTGTTTTTT. This gives the protein CASSRALDTGFEEKLFF.

The table lists this clonotype with many counts. The J gene is TRBJ2-3, the V gene TRBV6-1, with TRBD1 matching 12 bases. The CDR3 contains 16 residues. The ends lost 5 bases at V and 5 bases at J; junction bases unmatched: 8. Germline V lookup: CDR1 MNHNS, CDR2 SASEGT. As DNA, the CDR3 is TGTGCCAGCAGTCACCGGGACAGGGGGCCGGGAGATACGCAGTATTTT. Translated, it gives CASSHRDRGPGDTQYF.

This clonotype was seen at least ten times. The chain uses TRBV20-1 and TRBJ2-3; possible D gene TRBD1, 6 bases. The CDR3 sequence is 15 residues long. Germline CDR1 and CDR2: DFQATT and SNEGSKA (reference sequence). With 3 bases removed from V and 3 bases from J, the gap between germline ends came to 16 bases. This CDR3 reads CSARATGAGTDTQYF. The CDR3 nucleotides are TGCAGTGCTAGGGCGACAGGAGCAGGGACAGATACGCAGTATTTT.

As to this clonotype: Possible read error: a much larger clone is one base away. The V and J genes are TRBV6-6 and TRBJ2-5, with D perhaps TRBD2 (7 bases). CDR1 is MNHNY, CDR2 SVGAGI, per germline (reference sequence). The CDR3 is 15 amino acids. CDR3 sequence: CASSNPQGGQETRYF. DNA for the CDR3: TGTGCCAGCAGTAACCCACAGGGAGGGCAAGAGACCCGGTACTTC.

On this clonotype itself: A much more abundant neighbour one base away suggests this may be a read error. The rearrangement links TRBV10-2 to TRBJ2-5; 9 bases map to TRBD2. This CDR3 comprises 15 residues. Germline CDR1 is WSHSY and CDR2 is SAAADI. CDR3 in DNA: TGCGCCAGCAGTGAAGCGGGGGGACGCCAAGAGACCCAGTGCTTC. As protein: CASSEAGGRQETQCF.

The rearrangement joins TRBV12-3 or TRBV12-4 to TRBJ2-3; 8 bases map to TRBD2. After removal of 5 bases from V and 0 bases from J, the junction contained 10 bases not matched to a gene. The CDR3 sequence is 17 residues long. The CDR3 region has the DNA TGTGCCAGCAGTCTCCCTCCTAGCGGGCTAAGCACAGATACGCAGTATTTT. Protein sequence: CASSLPPSGLSTDTQYF.

This chain connects TRBV18 to TRBJ1-1, with D hard to call. Germline V lookup: CDR1 KGHSH, CDR2 LQKENI. Trimming pared 2 bases from V and 3 bases from J, leaving 7 bases between. The CDR3 length is 13 residues. Written as DNA, the CDR3 is TGTGCCAGCTCACCAGTAACGGACACTGAAGCTTTCTTT. Its translation is CASSPVTDTEAFF.

The chain employs TRBV10-2 and TRBJ2-5; 7 bases map to TRBD1. V was clipped by 6 bases and J by 3 bases; unmatched bases: 7. Germline CDR1 WSHSY, CDR2 SAAADI. There are 14 residues in the CDR3. CDR3 in amino acids: CASRDTGTEETQYF. The CDR3 region has the DNA TGCGCCAGCAGAGATACCGGGACAGAAGAGACCCAGTACTTC.

Ten or more counts support this clonotype. The V gene is TRBV7-2, the J gene TRBJ2-2, with 8 nucleotides matching TRBD1. Germline trimming cut 2 bases from V and 4 bases from J; bases unmatched to any gene: 6. This CDR3 contains 16 residues. Germline V lookup: CDR1 SGHTA, CDR2 FQGNSA. The CDR3 loop reads CASSLTTGAITGELFF. CDR3 DNA: TGTGCCAGCAGCTTAACGACAGGGGCCATCACCGGGGAGCTGTTTTTT. The full variable domain, rest sourced from reference TRBV7-2 and TRBJ2-2, is GAGVSQSPSNKVTEKGKDVELRCDPISGHTALYWYRQSLGQGLEFLIYFQGNSAPDKSGLPSDRFSAERTGGSVSTLTIQRTQQEDSAVYLCASSLTTGAITGELFFGEGSRLTVL.

Remarks on this clonotype: Given a much more abundant clone one base away, this may be a read error. The CDR3 DNA sequence: TGTGCCAGCAGTGATACTCTGACAGTCTATGGCTACGCCTTC. The encoded protein is CASSDTLTVYGYAF. The chain couples TRBV2 to TRBJ1-2, with D possibly TRBD1 on 5 matching bases. The germline V gene has CDR1 SNHLY and CDR2 FYNNEI. This CDR3 is 14 amino acids long.

Comment on this clonotype: This may be a read error: a much more frequent sequence differs by one nucleotide. The chain joins TRBV20-1 to TRBJ2-1; TRBD2 matches at 11 bases. This CDR3 has 16 residues. Germline CDR1 DFQATT, CDR2 SNEGSKA (reference sequence). The CDR3 coding sequence is TGCATTGCTAGATCTCTAGCGGGAGGCTCCTACAATGAGCAGTTCTTC. Its protein is CIARSLAGGSYNEQFF.

This clonotype was detected many times. This chain uses TRBV28 with TRBJ2-1; perhaps TRBD1 as D (6 bases). The V end was cut by 5 bases, the J end by 7 bases, with 15 bases between. The CDR3 has 14 amino acids. CDR1 MDHEN and CDR2 SYDVKM come from the germline V gene. CDR3 amino acids: CASSPYRDQNEQFF. CDR3 nucleotides: TGTGCCAGCAGTCCCTACAGGGATCAAAATGAGCAGTTCTTC.

This clonotype was detected only a few times. The chain combines TRBV7-9 with TRBJ2-5; D perhaps matches TRBD2 (6 bases). Germline V gene sequence: CDR1 SEHNR, CDR2 FQNEAQ (reference sequence). Trimming cost V 1 base and J 5 bases, with 11 bases left between them. The CDR3 totals 14 residues. The CDR3 DNA follows: TGTGCCAGCAGCTTAGAGACTAGAGTGGAGACCCAGTACTTC. Translating gives CASSLETRVETQYF.

This clonotype was counted between two and nine times. The V and J genes are TRBV15 and TRBJ2-3; D remains ambiguous. CDR1 LNHNV and CDR2 YYDKDF come from the germline V gene (reference sequence). The CDR3 has 14 residues. Trimming stripped 3 bases from V and 5 bases from J, with 12 bases between. The CDR3 bases are TGTGCCACCAGCAGTCGGAAGGGAATAGATACGCAGTATTTT. Translating gives CATSSRKGIDTQYF.